Below are 8 T cell receptor beta chains sequenced from a single sample in a study of blood T cell repertoires in COVID-19. Measured with immunoSEQ multiplex PCR; TCRdb has only the in-frame clones, and not every one. The profile shows about 230,000 clones, around 90% of them singletons. The sequenced sample consisted of PBMCs or T cells enriched from blood (not recorded which). Receptors originate from a man aged 25 to 40 who had recovered from COVID-19.

This chain links TRBV7-8 with TRBJ2-5, with a tentative D call TRBD2 (6 bases). Germline V gene lookup returns CDR1 SGHVS and CDR2 FQNEAQ. This CDR3 has 14 amino acids. V was pared by 5 bases and J by 2 bases, with 12 bases between. CDR3 nucleotide sequence: TGTGCCAGCAGCGGCCGAGGAGGGCAAGAGACCCAGTACTTC. It specifies CASSGRGGQETQYF.

This chain connects TRBV12-3 or TRBV12-4 to TRBJ1-2; maybe TRBD1 (5 bases). With 3 bases removed from V and 5 bases from J, the gap between germline ends came to 10 bases. This CDR3 spans 13 amino acids. The CDR3 DNA reads TGTGCCAGCAGTTTCTTTCAGGGATATGGCTACACCTTC. As protein: CASSFFQGYGYTF.

The gene calls are TRBV19 and TRBJ1-1, with 7 bases that match TRBD1. This CDR3 region has 15 residues. The V and J ends lost 3 bases and 4 bases, in that order; junction bases with no gene match: 8. Per germline, CDR1 LNHDA and CDR2 SQIVND (reference sequence). CDR3 protein: CASSIPTGYFTEAFF. Written as DNA, the CDR3 is TGTGCCAGTAGTATCCCGACAGGGTATTTCACTGAAGCTTTCTTT.

The chain couples TRBV19 to TRBJ1-2; 7 bases fit TRBD1. Germline trimming cut 3 bases from V and 8 bases from J; bases unmatched to any gene: 9. Germline V lookup: CDR1 LNHDA, CDR2 SQIVND (reference sequence). The CDR3 covers 14 residues. CDR3 nucleotide sequence: TGTGCCAGTAGTATCGATGACAGGGCGGGAGGCTACACCTTC. Its protein is CASSIDDRAGGYTF. The variable domain in full, completed from reference TRBV19 and TRBJ1-2, reads DGGITQSPKYLFRKEGQNVTLSCEQNLNHDAMYWYRQDPGQGLRLIYYSQIVNDFQKGDIAEGYSVSREKKESFPLTVTSAQKNPTAFYLCASSIDDRAGGYTFGSGTRLTVV.

CDR3 sequence (DNA): TGCAGTGCTAGTGAGTTGCTAGCGGGAGGCTACGAGCAGTACTTC. As protein: CSASELLAGGYEQYF. The chain employs TRBV20-1 and TRBJ2-7; 11 nucleotides line up with TRBD2. The V and J ends lost 3 bases and 3 bases, in that order; junction bases with no gene match: 7. The CDR3 has 15 residues. From germline, CDR1 is DFQATT and CDR2 SNEGSKA (reference sequence).

This clone was detected only a few times. V and J are TRBV4-1 and TRBJ1-5, with D perhaps TRBD1 (6 bases). This CDR3 has 14 residues. V was shortened by 1 base and J by 6 bases, with 10 bases between the two germline ends. Germline V gene data show CDR1 as MGHRA and CDR2 as YSYEKL. CDR3 nucleotides: TGCGCCAGCAGCCAAGGGGGGCGCGGTCAGCCCCAGCATTTT. It encodes CASSQGGRGQPQHF.

The chain is built from TRBV6-5 and TRBJ2-7; D might be TRBD2 (5 bases). Germline-derived CDR1 and CDR2 are MNHEY and SVGAGI. This CDR3 comprises 13 residues. The V end lost 6 bases, the J end lost 1 base, and 10 bases lay between the germline ends. The CDR3 sequence is CASREDLSYEQYF. The CDR3, as DNA: TGTGCCAGCAGAGAGGACTTATCCTACGAGCAGTACTTC.

The chain employs TRBV7-9 and TRBJ1-2, with D perhaps matching TRBD1 (6 bases). Trimming stripped 3 bases from V and 8 bases from J, with 16 bases between. Per germline, CDR1 SEHNR and CDR2 FQNEAQ (reference sequence). The CDR3 loop spans 14 amino acids. CDR3 loop: CASSFQQGSGGYTF. The CDR3 nucleotides read TGTGCCAGCAGCTTCCAACAGGGTTCGGGAGGCTACACCTTC.